The clone carrying this TCR beta chain was seen at least ten times. Its antigen is not known. Sequenced material consisted of expressed TCRB transcripts (all of the isolated RNA was reverse transcribed). The assay was immunoSEQ multiplex PCR, and TCRdb's table has in-frame clones only and misses some. This table has 310,000 or so clones, over 7% appearing once. The data belong to a study of beta chain features in type 1 diabetes. The wider study: Age, gender and cell yields were similar between patients and healthy donors. Whole-study results and caveats: Shorter TCRB CDR3s, moderately but significantly so, were found in Type 1 diabetes patients in all four CD4+ subsets.

Sequencing used central memory CD4+ T cells from blood. The sequence was obtained from a man aged 25 to 45 with type 1 diabetes.

The CDR3 DNA follows: TGTGCCAGCAGTTACAGGGGGCCAGGTGAAAAACTGTTTTTT. It codes for CASSYRGPGEKLFF. This sequence joins TRBV6-5 and TRBJ1-4; TRBD1 matches at 7 bases. The CDR3 has 14 residues. The germline gives CDR1 MNHEY, CDR2 SVGAGI. V dropped 2 bases and J dropped 7; count of bases not matched to a gene: 4.